This paragraph covers one T cell receptor beta chain sequence. These data originate in a study of Ad26.COV2.S vaccination and SARS-CoV-2 variants. Specified treatment: roughly 18 received Ad26.COV2.S at low or high dose, single or two shots; 5 received placebo; per-sample allocation not given. All samples were drawn on day 63, counting from the first vaccine or placebo injection. The data were produced by immunoSEQ multiplex PCR, yet TCRdb's version contains in-frame clones alone and is incomplete. The sample includes about 400,000 clones, 70% to 90% of them seen just once. The source was peripheral blood, collected in a trial of Ad26.COV2.S vaccine versus placebo. The TCR comes from a person between 18 and 60 years old who received the Ad26.COV2.S COVID-19 vaccine or a placebo.

The CDR3 loop reads CASKRRAGTNTGELFF. The CDR3 bases are TGTGCCAGCAAAAGGAGGGCCGGTACGAACACCGGGGAGCTGTTTTTT. The rearrangement joins TRBV7-9 to TRBJ2-2; tentatively, D is TRBD2 (6 bases). The V end was cut by 7 bases, the J end by 0 bases, with 15 bases between. The CDR3 extends over 16 amino acids. The germline gives CDR1 SEHNR, CDR2 FQNEAQ (reference sequence).